This T cell receptor (beta chain) came from a study of T cell clones after liver transplantation. Sequencing of dividing CFSE-low cells from the MLR defined alloreactive TCRbeta sequences. Pre-transplant recipient cells responded to graft donor PBMCs, splenocytes, lymph-node cells, or third-party PBMCs. The CDR3 has 13 amino acids. The germline V gene encodes CDR1 MNHEY and CDR2 SVGAGI. V was clipped by 4 bases and J by 4 bases, with 10 bases between them. Assay used: immunoSEQ multiplex PCR; TCRdb lists only in-frame clones, some missing. The sample comprises more than 450 clones, about 50% of which are singletons, and 45% to 60% rests with the top ten. This clone qualifies as large. Antigen unknown.

Sequencing input: CD8+ T cells from cultured PBMCs. This receptor was obtained from a human patient who received a liver transplant. Some T cells may be the graft donor's. The genes are TRBV6-5 and TRBJ1-1; possibly TRBD1 for D (5 bases). The CDR3 region has the DNA TGTGCCAGCAGTTTGCAGGGAGTCACTGAAGCTTTCTTT. Protein sequence: CASSLQGVTEAFF.